These 32 T cell receptor beta chains were all obtained from the same sample, sequenced in a study of blood T cell repertoires in COVID-19. The repertoire was sequenced with immunoSEQ multiplex PCR; TCRdb's copy has only in-frame clones and lacks some. The data contain roughly 170,000 clones, nearly 80% of them seen just once; the ten biggest clones take up less than 30%. Sequencing was done on a sample of peripheral blood. The receptor source for this set is a woman in her seventies with acute or convalescent COVID-19.

V and J are TRBV24-1 and TRBJ2-7, with D tentatively TRBD2 (6 bases). Germline CDR1 and CDR2: KGHDR and SFDVKD. V was cut by 9 bases and J by 5 bases, with 13 bases left in between. The CDR3 loop spans 12 amino acids. The CDR3 coding sequence is TGTGCCACCGGGAGGACGCGGGACGAGCAGTACTTC. Its protein is CATGRTRDEQYF.

In its sample, this clone was seen a few times. The chain carries TRBV18 and TRBJ1-1; TRBD1 matches at 7 bases. The CDR3 contains 17 residues. CDR1 and CDR2 (germline): KGHSH, LQKENI. Trimming removed 5 bases from V and 8 bases from J; junction bases left unmatched: 20. The CDR3 loop reads CASSLLNTGTDRFEAFF. The CDR3 DNA reads as TGTGCCAGCTCATTACTTAACACCGGGACAGATCGGTTCGAAGCTTTCTTT. Supplemented by reference TRBV18 and TRBJ1-1, the full variable domain reads NAGVMQNPRHLVRRRGQEARLRCSPMKGHSHVYWYRQLPEEGLKFMVYLQKENIIDESGMPKERFSAEFPKEGPSILRIQQVVRGDSAAYFCASSLLNTGTDRFEAFFGQGTRLTVV.

The chain employs TRBV5-8 and TRBJ2-5, with a weak D call TRBD2 (7 bases). Germline V CDR1 and CDR2: SGHTS, YDEGEE. Deletions cut 4 bases from V and 4 bases from J, with 20 bases between. This CDR3 region has 16 residues. The CDR3 bases are TGTGCCAGCAGCCATCTACAGGGAGGGGGTGCAGAGACCCAGTACTTC. It translates to CASSHLQGGGAETQYF.

The V gene is TRBV15, the J gene TRBJ1-2; the D gene is possibly TRBD1 (5 bases). The CDR3 consists of 16 residues. With 0 bases removed from V and 5 bases from J, the gap between germline ends came to 16 bases. CDR1 is LNHNV, CDR2 YYDKDF, per germline (reference sequence). The CDR3 protein is CATSRDIEGRGYGYTF. CDR3 in DNA: TGTGCCACCAGCAGAGATATAGAGGGGCGGGGGTATGGCTACACCTTC.

The chain recombines TRBV6-1 with TRBJ1-4; 7 nucleotides align to TRBD1. Looked up from germline, CDR1 is MNHNS and CDR2 is SASEGT. This CDR3 is 14 amino acids long. V lost 2 bases and J lost 7; bases outside the gene matches: 4. The CDR3 reads CASSEQGVGEKLFF. The CDR3 DNA reads TGTGCCAGCAGTGAACAGGGGGTGGGTGAAAAACTGTTTTTT.

The V gene is TRBV21-1, the J gene TRBJ1-1; TRBD1 was called by the table and not checked on the DNA. TRBV21-1 is shown as a pseudogene. The CDR3 spans 15 residues. This chain's CDR3 is CASSKGQGGFGEAFF. CDR3 sequence (DNA): TGTGCCAGCAGCAAGGGACAGGGTGGGTTTGGTGAAGCTTTCTTT.

This chain uses TRBV7-6 with TRBJ2-5; 13 nucleotides match TRBD2. Germline V gene lookup returns CDR1 SGHVS and CDR2 FNYEAQ. Trimming cost V 9 bases and J 1 base; bases outside gene matches: 5. The CDR3 is 15 amino acids. DNA for the CDR3: TGTGCCAGTATACTAGCGGGAGGGCCCCAAGAGACCCAGTACTTC. This sequence encodes CASILAGGPQETQYF.

The chain uses TRBV7-9 and TRBJ2-3, with 8 bases identical to TRBD2. The CDR3 spans 16 residues. Trimming at V came to 5 bases and at J to 1 base, leaving 8 bases not matched to a gene. The germline gives CDR1 SEHNR, CDR2 FQNEAQ (reference sequence). CDR3 nucleotides: TGTGCCAGCAGCGCGACGGGAGGGGCAGGCACAGATACGCAGTATTTT. It encodes CASSATGGAGTDTQYF.

The chain links TRBV5-1 to TRBJ2-3; the D gene is possibly TRBD1 (6 bases). V was trimmed by 3 bases and J by 9 bases, leaving 14 bases between them. Germline values: CDR1 SGHRS, CDR2 YFSETQ. The CDR3 is 13 amino acids. The CDR3 DNA reads as TGCGCCAGCAGCTCGATCGCAGGGGAGACGCAGTATTTT. Its translation is CASSSIAGETQYF. Combining the CDR3 with reference TRBV5-1 and TRBJ2-3 gives the whole variable domain KAGVTQTPRYLIKTRGQQVTLSCSPISGHRSVSWYQQTPGQGLQFLFEYFSETQRNKGNFPGRFSGRQFSNSRSEMNVSTLELGDSALYLCASSSIAGETQYFGPGTRLTVL.

The chain links TRBV6-5 to TRBJ2-1; 7 nucleotides align to TRBD1. The germline gives CDR1 MNHEY, CDR2 SVGAGI. This CDR3 has 14 amino acids. With V trimmed by 6 bases and J by 10 bases, 12 bases remained unmatched. The CDR3 loop is CASRPTGTPREQFF. The CDR3 DNA is TGTGCCAGCAGACCGACAGGGACCCCAAGGGAGCAGTTCTTC.

The V gene is TRBV3-1 (or the pseudogene TRBV3-2), the J gene TRBJ1-3, with D possibly matching TRBD1 (6 bases). The CDR3 spans 14 residues. V was pared by 4 bases and J by 8 bases, with 15 bases between. Germline V lookup: CDR1 LGHDT, CDR2 YNNKEL (reference sequence). CDR3 coding DNA: TGTGCCAGCAGCCTTCGGGGGGCGCCGGACACCATATATTTT. It translates to CASSLRGAPDTIYF.

The chain couples TRBV14 to TRBJ2-5; D might be TRBD2 (5 bases). CDR3 length: 14 residues. The V end lost 0 bases, the J end lost 7 bases, and 12 bases lay between the germline ends. Germline V lookup: CDR1 SGHDN, CDR2 FVKESK. CDR3 sequence reads: CASSQEVNAGTQYF. The CDR3 bases are TGTGCCAGCAGCCAAGAGGTGAATGCGGGGACCCAGTACTTC.

The chain carries TRBV3-1 (or the pseudogene TRBV3-2) and TRBJ1-6; D gene uncertain. The V gene's germline CDR1 is LGHDT and CDR2 YNNKEL (reference sequence). V lost 0 bases to trimming and J lost 12 bases, with 15 bases between them. The CDR3 runs to 15 residues. This chain's CDR3 is CASSQDTTFQRPLHF. The DNA of the CDR3 is TGTGCCAGCAGCCAAGATACCACCTTCCAGCGACCCCTCCACTTT.

The chain couples TRBV7-8 to TRBJ2-3; D call uncertain. The V and J ends lost 7 bases and 5 bases respectively, with 10 bases between them. Germline V gene sequence: CDR1 SGHVS, CDR2 FQNEAQ. The CDR3 runs to 12 residues. The CDR3 region has the DNA TGTGCCAGCACCATACTTGGAGATACGCAGTATTTT. Translating it yields CASTILGDTQYF.

The V call is TRBV30, the J call TRBJ2-1, with 10 bases aligning to TRBD2. This CDR3 region has 12 residues. Germline lookup yields CDR1 GTSNPN and CDR2 SVGIG (reference sequence). V trimming: 3 bases; J trimming: 13 bases; junction bases outside the gene matches: 6. The CDR3 coding sequence is TGTGCCTGGAGAGTCGGACTAGCGGACCAGTTCTTC. Amino acid sequence: CAWRVGLADQFF.

This clone has more than one count but fewer than ten. The genes are TRBV19 and TRBJ1-4; D is possibly TRBD1 (6 bases). Germline V gene sequence: CDR1 LNHDA, CDR2 SQIVND (reference sequence). Trimming shortened V by 7 bases and J by 4 bases, and 16 bases separated the two germline ends. The CDR3 has 15 residues. CDR3 DNA: TGTGCCAGTACTTCTACTGGACAGCTTAATGAAAAACTGTTTTTT. Protein: CASTSTGQLNEKLFF.

A remark on this clone: At one end the junction does not follow the germline gene, possibly because of a read error. The chain uses TRBV7-9 and TRBJ2-7; 10 bases fit TRBD2. CDR3 length: 14 amino acids. The germline CDR1 and CDR2 sequences are SEHNR and FQNEAQ (reference sequence). CDR3 nucleotide sequence: TGTGCCAGCAGCTTAGCGCAAGCGGGAGGGCCTTCGGTCTTC. Protein sequence: CASSLAQAGGPSVF.

The chain carries TRBV14 and TRBJ2-5; TRBD1 matches at 7 bases. This CDR3 region has 18 residues. Germline lookup yields CDR1 SGHDN and CDR2 FVKESK. Trimming took 4 bases from V and 7 from J; bases not matched to a gene: 21. The CDR3 loop is CASSPLGQNHNSRGTQYF. CDR3 DNA: TGTGCCAGCAGCCCGCTGGGACAGAACCACAATTCACGTGGGACCCAGTACTTC.

The chain carries TRBV24-1 and TRBJ2-3; D gene unclear. The germline V gene has CDR1 KGHDR and CDR2 SFDVKD. The CDR3 is 13 amino acids. The V and J ends lost 3 bases and 3 bases respectively, with 6 bases between them. The CDR3 is CATSDDGTDTQYF. The DNA for the CDR3 is TGTGCCACCAGTGATGACGGGACAGATACGCAGTATTTT.

The rearrangement uses TRBV6-2 or TRBV6-3 and TRBJ1-2; no clear D gene. CDR1 and CDR2 from the germline V gene are MNHEY and SVGEGT. The CDR3 is 10 residues long. V was clipped by 5 bases and J by 10 bases, with 8 bases between them. CDR3 amino acids: CASSGRDYTF. CDR3 nucleotides: TGTGCCAGCAGTGGCCGTGACTACACCTTC.

The V and J genes are TRBV7-9 and TRBJ2-7; perhaps TRBD1 as D (6 bases). Germline CDR1 SEHNR, CDR2 FQNEAQ (reference sequence). V was trimmed by 0 bases and J by 5 bases, leaving 14 bases between them. This CDR3 region has 15 residues. The DNA of the CDR3 is TGTGCCAGCAGCTTAGCAGGGACACCGAAAAACGAGCAGTACTTC. This encodes CASSLAGTPKNEQYF.

The rearrangement links TRBV7-8 to TRBJ2-1; D may be TRBD2 (6 bases). The CDR3 consists of 15 residues. V lost 6 bases and J lost 2, with 14 bases in between. Germline V gives CDR1 SGHVS, CDR2 FQNEAQ. The CDR3 DNA reads as TGTGCCAGCAGTCTAAACGGGAGAGCCTACAATGAGCAGTTCTTC. Translation gives CASSLNGRAYNEQFF. Drawing the rest from reference TRBV7-8 and TRBJ2-1, the complete variable domain is GAGVSQSPRYKVAKRGQDVALRCDPISGHVSLFWYQQALGQGPEFLTYFQNEAQLDKSGLPSDRFFAERPEGSVSTLKIQRTQQEDSAVYLCASSLNGRAYNEQFFGPGTRLTVL.

The chain employs TRBV7-8 and TRBJ1-1; D is possibly TRBD1 (6 bases). The CDR3 contains 14 residues. With 5 bases removed from V and 4 bases from J, the gap between germline ends came to 14 bases. The germline V gene has CDR1 SGHVS and CDR2 FQNEAQ. CDR3 coding DNA: TGTGCCAGCAGCATAAGGGGGGGGAGCACTGAAGCTTTCTTT. This codes for CASSIRGGSTEAFF.

The chain employs TRBV3-1 (or the pseudogene TRBV3-2) and TRBJ2-4; D is undetermined. This CDR3 comprises 18 residues. V dropped 0 bases and J dropped 0 bases, with 15 bases sitting between them. From germline, CDR1 is LGHDT and CDR2 YNNKEL (reference sequence). CDR3: CASSQEPQSIIAKNIQYF. Here the CDR3 DNA reads TGTGCCAGCAGCCAAGAGCCACAGTCGATCATAGCCAAAAACATTCAGTACTTC.

The chain has TRBV5-1 and TRBJ2-7; D is possibly TRBD1 (5 bases). CDR1 is SGHRS, CDR2 YFSETQ, per germline. The CDR3 is made up of 15 amino acids. With 5 bases removed from V and 1 base from J, the gap between germline ends came to 16 bases. CDR3 nucleotide sequence: TGCGCCAGCAGTCTCCTGACAGCAAATTCCTACGAGCAGTACTTC. Amino acids: CASSLLTANSYEQYF.

The rearrangement uses TRBV29-1 and TRBJ1-1; D gene uncertain. The CDR3 contains 11 residues. CDR1 and CDR2 from the germline V gene are SQVTM and ANQGSEA. Trimming stripped 5 bases from V and 2 bases from J, with 6 bases between. The CDR3 coding sequence is TGCAGCGTTCTTAGAAACACTGAAGCTTTCTTT. Its protein product is CSVLRNTEAFF.

V usage is TRBV18 and J usage is TRBJ2-1, with D perhaps TRBD1 (5 bases). The CDR3 is 15 amino acids. Germline lookup yields CDR1 KGHSH and CDR2 LQKENI. V shed 6 bases and J shed 8 bases, with 20 bases lying between them. The CDR3 coding sequence is TGTGCCAGCTCCCGCGGCAGGGTGATTATCGATGAGCAGTTCTTC. Translation: CASSRGRVIIDEQFF.

This clone was counted only a few times. The rearrangement links TRBV2 to TRBJ1-5; D perhaps matches TRBD1 (5 bases). The germline gives CDR1 SNHLY, CDR2 FYNNEI. CDR3 length: 15 amino acids. Trimming removed 4 bases from V and 1 base from J, with 11 bases in between. Here the CDR3 reads CASSVGGISNQPQHF. Here the CDR3 DNA reads TGTGCCAGCAGTGTCGGGGGGATCAGCAATCAGCCCCAGCATTTT.

V usage is TRBV6-1 and J usage is TRBJ2-2; TRBD1 aligns across 9 bases. V trimming: 4 bases; J trimming: 3 bases; junction bases outside the gene matches: 15. CDR3 length: 19 residues. Germline CDR1 MNHNS, CDR2 SASEGT. The CDR3 DNA is TGTGCCAGCAGTGGGAACCGGGACAGGGAAGATTATTACACCGGGGAGCTGTTTTTT. This sequence encodes CASSGNRDREDYYTGELFF.

This clone was detected a few times. This sequence joins TRBV6-6 and TRBJ2-5; TRBD2 aligns across 7 bases. The trim removed 6 bases at V and 2 bases at J, leaving 6 bases unmatched. Germline loops: CDR1 MNHNY, CDR2 SVGAGI (reference sequence). This CDR3 is 14 amino acids long. This CDR3 is CASRLRGLQETQYF. In DNA, the CDR3 is TGTGCCAGCAGATTGCGGGGGTTACAAGAGACCCAGTACTTC.

This clone was observed many times. Other DNA sequences in this sample translate to the same CDR3. The J gene is TRBJ2-7, the V gene TRBV2; possibly TRBD1 for D (5 bases). Looked up from germline, CDR1 is SNHLY and CDR2 is FYNNEI. The CDR3 covers 11 residues. The V gene lost 4 bases and the J gene lost 6 bases, with 7 bases spanning the gap. The CDR3 loop reads CASSAGSEQYF. The CDR3 coding sequence is TGTGCCAGCAGTGCAGGGTCCGAGCAGTACTTC.

This clone occurred once. The V and J genes are TRBV7-9 and TRBJ2-2, with 9 positions matching TRBD2. This CDR3 spans 16 amino acids. V lost 4 bases and J lost 7; bases outside the gene matches: 10. Germline CDR1 and CDR2: SEHNR and FQNEAQ (reference sequence). CDR3 region: CASSSGWGLALGELFF. CDR3 nucleotides: TGTGCCAGCAGCTCCGGGTGGGGACTAGCACTCGGGGAGCTGTTTTTT.